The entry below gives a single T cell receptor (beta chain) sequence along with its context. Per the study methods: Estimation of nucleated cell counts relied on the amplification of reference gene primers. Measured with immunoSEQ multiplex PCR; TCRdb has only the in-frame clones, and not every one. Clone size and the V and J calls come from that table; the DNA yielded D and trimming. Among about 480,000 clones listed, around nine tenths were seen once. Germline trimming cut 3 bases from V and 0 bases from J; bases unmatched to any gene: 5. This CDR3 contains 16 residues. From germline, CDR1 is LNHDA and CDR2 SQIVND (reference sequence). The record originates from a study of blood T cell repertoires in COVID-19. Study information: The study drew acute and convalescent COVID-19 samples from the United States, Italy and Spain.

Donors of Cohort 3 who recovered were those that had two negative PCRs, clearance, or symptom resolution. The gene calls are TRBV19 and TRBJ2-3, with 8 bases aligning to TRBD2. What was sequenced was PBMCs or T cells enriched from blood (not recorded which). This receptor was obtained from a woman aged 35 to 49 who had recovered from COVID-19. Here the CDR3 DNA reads TGTGCCAGTAGTATTAGTACGGGAGGGAGCACAGATACGCAGTATTTT. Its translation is CASSISTGGSTDTQYF. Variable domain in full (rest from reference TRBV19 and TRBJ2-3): DGGITQSPKYLFRKEGQNVTLSCEQNLNHDAMYWYRQDPGQGLRLIYYSQIVNDFQKGDIAEGYSVSREKKESFPLTVTSAQKNPTAFYLCASSISTGGSTDTQYFGPGTRLTVL.